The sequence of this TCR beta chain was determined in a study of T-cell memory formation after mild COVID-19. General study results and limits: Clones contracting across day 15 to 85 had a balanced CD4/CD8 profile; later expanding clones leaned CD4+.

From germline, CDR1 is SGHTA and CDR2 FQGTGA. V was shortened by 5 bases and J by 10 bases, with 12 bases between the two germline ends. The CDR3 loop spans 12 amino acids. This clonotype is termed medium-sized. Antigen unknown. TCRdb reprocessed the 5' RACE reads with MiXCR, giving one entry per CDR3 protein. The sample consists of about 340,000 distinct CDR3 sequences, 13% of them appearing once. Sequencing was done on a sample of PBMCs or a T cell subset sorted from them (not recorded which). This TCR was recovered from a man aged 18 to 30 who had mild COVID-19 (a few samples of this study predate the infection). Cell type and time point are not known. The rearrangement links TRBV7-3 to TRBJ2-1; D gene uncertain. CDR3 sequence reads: CASSATLGEQFF. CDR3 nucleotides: TGTGCCAGCAGCGCCACCCTGGGCGAGCAGTTCTTC.